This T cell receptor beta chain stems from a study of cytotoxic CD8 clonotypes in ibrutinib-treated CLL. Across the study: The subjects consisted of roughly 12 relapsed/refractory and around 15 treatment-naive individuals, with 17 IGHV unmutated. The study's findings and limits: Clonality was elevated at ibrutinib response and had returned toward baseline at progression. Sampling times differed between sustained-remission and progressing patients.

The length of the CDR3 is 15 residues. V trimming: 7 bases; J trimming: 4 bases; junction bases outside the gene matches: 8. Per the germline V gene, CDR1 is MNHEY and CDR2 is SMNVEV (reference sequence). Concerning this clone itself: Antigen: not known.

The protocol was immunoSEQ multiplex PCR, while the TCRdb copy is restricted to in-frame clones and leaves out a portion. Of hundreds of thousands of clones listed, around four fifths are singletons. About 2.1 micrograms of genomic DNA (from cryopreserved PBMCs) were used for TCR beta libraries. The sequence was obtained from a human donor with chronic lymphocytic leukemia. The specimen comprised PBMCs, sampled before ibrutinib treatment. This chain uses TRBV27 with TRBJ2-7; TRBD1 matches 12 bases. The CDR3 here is CASTRDRGRLYEQYF. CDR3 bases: TGTGCCAGCACCCGGGACAGGGGGCGTCTATACGAGCAGTACTTC.